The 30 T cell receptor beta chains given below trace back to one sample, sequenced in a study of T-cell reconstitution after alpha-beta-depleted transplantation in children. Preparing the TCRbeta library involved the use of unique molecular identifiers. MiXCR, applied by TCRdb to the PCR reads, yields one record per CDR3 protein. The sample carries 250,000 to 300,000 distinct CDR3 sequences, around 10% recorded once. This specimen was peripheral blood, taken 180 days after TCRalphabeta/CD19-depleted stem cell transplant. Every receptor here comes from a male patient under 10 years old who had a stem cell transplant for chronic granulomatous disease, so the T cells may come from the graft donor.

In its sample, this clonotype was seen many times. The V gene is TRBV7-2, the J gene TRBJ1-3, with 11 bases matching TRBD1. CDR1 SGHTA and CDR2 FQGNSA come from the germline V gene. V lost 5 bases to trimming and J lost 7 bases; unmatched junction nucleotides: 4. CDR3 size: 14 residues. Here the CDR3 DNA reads TGTGCCAGCAGCATCCGGGACAGGGGGAACACCATATATTTT. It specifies CASSIRDRGNTIYF.

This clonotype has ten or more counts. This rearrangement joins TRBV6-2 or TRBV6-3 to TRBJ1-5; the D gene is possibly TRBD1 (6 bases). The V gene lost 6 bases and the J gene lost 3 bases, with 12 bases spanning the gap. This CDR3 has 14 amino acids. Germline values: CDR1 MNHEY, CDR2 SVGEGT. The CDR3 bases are TGTGCCAGCAGGGATGGGACACACAATCAGCCCCAGCATTTT. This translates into CASRDGTHNQPQHF.

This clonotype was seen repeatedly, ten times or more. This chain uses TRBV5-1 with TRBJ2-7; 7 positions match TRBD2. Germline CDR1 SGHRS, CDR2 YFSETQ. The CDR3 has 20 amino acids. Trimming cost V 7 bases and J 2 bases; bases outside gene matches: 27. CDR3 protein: CASGAQFKDTAGVWTYEQYF. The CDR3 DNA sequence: TGCGCCAGCGGCGCACAATTTAAGGATACGGCGGGGGTGTGGACCTACGAGCAGTACTTC.

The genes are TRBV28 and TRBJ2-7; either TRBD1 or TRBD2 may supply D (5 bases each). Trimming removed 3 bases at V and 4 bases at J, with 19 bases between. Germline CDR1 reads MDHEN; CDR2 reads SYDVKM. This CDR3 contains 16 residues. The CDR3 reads CASSFSPGRKFYEQYF. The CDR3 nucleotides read TGTGCCAGCAGTTTTTCCCCGGGACGGAAATTTTACGAGCAGTACTTC. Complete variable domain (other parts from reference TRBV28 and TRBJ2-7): DVKVTQSSRYLVKRTGEKVFLECVQDMDHENMFWYRQDPGLGLRLIYFSYDVKMKEKGDIPEGYSVSREKKERFSLILESASTNQTSMYLCASSFSPGRKFYEQYFGPGTRLTVT.

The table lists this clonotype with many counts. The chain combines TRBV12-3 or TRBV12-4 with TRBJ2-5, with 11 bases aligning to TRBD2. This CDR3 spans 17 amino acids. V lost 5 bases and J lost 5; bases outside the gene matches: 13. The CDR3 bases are TGTGCCAGCAGTCCTAGCGGGGGGTTTAGATTAAAGGAGACCCAGTACTTC. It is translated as CASSPSGGFRLKETQYF.

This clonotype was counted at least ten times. The CDR3 sequence: CASSYSSASHSGNTIYF. The CDR3 DNA reads as TGTGCCAGCAGTTACTCGTCGGCGTCCCACTCTGGAAACACCATATATTTT. The rearrangement links TRBV6-5 to TRBJ1-3; D gene unclear. This CDR3 has 17 residues. CDR1 and CDR2 from the germline V gene are MNHEY and SVGAGI. The V end was cut by 0 bases, the J end by 0 bases, with 12 bases between.

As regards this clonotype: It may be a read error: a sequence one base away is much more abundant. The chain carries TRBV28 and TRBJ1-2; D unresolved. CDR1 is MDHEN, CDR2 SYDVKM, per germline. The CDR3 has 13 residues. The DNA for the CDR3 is TGTGCCAGCAGTTTATTCCCAGTCTATGCCTACACCTTC. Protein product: CASSLFPVYAYTF.

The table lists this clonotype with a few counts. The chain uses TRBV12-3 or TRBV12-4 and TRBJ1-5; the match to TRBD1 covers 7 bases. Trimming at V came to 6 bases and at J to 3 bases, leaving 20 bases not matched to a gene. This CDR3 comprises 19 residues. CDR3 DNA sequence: TGTGCCAGCAGCGATCAACGATTCTTTGGAACAGGGGACAATCAGCCCCAGCATTTT. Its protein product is CASSDQRFFGTGDNQPQHF.

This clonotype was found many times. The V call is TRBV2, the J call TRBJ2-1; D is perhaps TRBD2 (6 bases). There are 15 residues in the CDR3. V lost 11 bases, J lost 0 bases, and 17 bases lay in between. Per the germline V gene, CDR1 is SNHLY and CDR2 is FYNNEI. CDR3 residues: CAGLSGRPSYNEQFF. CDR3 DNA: TGTGCCGGCCTCAGTGGGAGGCCCTCCTACAATGAGCAGTTCTTC.

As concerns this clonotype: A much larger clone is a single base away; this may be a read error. The chain's CDR3 is CASSLHGDTF. The CDR3 bases are TGTGCCAGCAGTTTACATGGCGACACCTTC. This chain links TRBV12-3 or TRBV12-4 with TRBJ1-2; D remains unclear. The CDR3 totals 10 residues.

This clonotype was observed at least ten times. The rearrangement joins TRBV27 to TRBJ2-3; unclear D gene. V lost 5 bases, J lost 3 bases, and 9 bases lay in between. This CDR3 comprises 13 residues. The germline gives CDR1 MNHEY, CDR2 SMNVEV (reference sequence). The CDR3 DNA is TGTGCCAGCAGTCCCCGGTGGACAGATACGCAGTATTTT. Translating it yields CASSPRWTDTQYF.

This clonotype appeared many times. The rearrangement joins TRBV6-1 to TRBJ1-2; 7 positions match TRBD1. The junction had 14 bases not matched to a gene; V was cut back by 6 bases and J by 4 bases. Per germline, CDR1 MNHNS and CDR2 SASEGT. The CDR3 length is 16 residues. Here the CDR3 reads CASRPHQTGQSYGYTF. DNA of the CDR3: TGTGCCAGCAGACCCCACCAGACGGGACAGAGCTATGGCTACACCTTC.

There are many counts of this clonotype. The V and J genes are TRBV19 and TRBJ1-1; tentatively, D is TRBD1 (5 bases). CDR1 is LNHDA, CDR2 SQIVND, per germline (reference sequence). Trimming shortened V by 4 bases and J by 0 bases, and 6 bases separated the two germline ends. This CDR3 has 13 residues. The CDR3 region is CASSTTVNTEAFF. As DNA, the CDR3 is TGTGCCAGTAGTACGACAGTGAACACTGAAGCTTTCTTT.

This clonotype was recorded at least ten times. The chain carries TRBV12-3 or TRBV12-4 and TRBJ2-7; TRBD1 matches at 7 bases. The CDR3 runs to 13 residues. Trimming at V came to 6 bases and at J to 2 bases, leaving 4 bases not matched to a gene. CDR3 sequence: CASSKDRTYEQYF. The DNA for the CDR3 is TGTGCCAGCAGCAAGGACAGGACCTACGAGCAGTACTTC.

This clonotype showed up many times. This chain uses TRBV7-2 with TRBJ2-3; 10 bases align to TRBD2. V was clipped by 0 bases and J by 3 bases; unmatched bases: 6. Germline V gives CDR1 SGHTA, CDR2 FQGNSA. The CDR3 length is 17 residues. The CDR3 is CASSLARLAGLTDTQYF. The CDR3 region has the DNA TGTGCCAGCAGCTTAGCCCGACTAGCGGGTTTAACAGATACGCAGTATTTT.

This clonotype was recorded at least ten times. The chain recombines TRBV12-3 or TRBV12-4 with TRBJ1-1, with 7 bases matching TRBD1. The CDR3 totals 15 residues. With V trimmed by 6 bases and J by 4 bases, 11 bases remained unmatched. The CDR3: CASSKSGQLATEAFF. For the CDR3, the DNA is TGTGCCAGCAGCAAATCGGGACAGCTAGCCACTGAAGCTTTCTTT.

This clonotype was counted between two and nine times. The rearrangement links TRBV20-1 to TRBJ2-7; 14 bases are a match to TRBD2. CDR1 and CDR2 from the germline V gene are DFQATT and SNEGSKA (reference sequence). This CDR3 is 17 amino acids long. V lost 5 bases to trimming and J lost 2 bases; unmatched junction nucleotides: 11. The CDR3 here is CSAEVSPTSGRAYEQYF. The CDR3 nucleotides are TGCAGTGCTGAAGTCTCACCGACTAGCGGGAGGGCCTACGAGCAGTACTTC.

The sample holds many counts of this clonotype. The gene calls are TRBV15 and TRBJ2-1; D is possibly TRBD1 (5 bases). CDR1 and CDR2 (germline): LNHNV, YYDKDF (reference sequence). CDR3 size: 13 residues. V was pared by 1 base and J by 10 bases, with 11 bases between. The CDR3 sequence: CATSRGSRVEQFF. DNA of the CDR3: TGTGCCACCAGCAGAGGATCCAGGGTAGAGCAGTTCTTC.

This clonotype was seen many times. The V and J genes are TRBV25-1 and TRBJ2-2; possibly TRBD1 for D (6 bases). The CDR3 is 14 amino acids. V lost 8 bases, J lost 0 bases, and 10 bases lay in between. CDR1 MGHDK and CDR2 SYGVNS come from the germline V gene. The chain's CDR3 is CASGRGSNTGELFF. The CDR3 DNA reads TGTGCCAGCGGCAGGGGATCGAACACCGGGGAGCTGTTTTTT.

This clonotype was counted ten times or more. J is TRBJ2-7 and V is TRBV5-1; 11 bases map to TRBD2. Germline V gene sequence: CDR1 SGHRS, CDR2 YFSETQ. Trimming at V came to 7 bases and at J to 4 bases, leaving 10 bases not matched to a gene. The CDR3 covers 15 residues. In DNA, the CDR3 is TGCGCCAGCGCAACTAGCGGGAGAGGGGCGTACGAGCAGTACTTC. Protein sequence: CASATSGRGAYEQYF.

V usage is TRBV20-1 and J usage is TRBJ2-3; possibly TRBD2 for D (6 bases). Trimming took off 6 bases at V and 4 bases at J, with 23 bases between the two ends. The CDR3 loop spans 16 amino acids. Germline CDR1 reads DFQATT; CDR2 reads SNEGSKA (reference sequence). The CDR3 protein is CSAEVPGGARADTQYF. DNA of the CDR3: TGCAGTGCCGAAGTGCCAGGAGGGGCAAGGGCAGATACGCAGTATTTT.

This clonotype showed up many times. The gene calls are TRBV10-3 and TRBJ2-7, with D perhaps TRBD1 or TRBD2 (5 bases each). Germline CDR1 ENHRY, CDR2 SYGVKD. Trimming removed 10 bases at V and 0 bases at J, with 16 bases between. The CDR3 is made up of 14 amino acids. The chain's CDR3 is CATRSLGGSYEQYF. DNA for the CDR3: TGTGCCACACGTTCCCTTGGGGGCTCCTACGAGCAGTACTTC.

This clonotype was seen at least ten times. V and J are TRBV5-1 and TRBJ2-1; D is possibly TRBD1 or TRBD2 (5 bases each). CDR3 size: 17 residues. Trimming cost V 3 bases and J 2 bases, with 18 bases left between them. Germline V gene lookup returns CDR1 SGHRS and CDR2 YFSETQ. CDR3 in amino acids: CASSSPVRDLPYNEQFF. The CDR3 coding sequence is TGCGCCAGCAGCTCACCCGTCCGGGACCTCCCCTACAATGAGCAGTTCTTC.

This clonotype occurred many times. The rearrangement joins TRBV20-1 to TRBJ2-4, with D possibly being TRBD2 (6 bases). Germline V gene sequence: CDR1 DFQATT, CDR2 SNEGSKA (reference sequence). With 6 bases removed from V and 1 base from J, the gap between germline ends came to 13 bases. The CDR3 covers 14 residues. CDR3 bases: TGCAGTGCGGGTCCGCTAGCGGCCAAAAACATTCAGTACTTC. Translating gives CSAGPLAAKNIQYF.

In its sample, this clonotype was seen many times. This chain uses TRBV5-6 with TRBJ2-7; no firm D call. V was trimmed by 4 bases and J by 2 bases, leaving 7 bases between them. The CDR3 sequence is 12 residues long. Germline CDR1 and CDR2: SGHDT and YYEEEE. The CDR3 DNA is TGTGCCAGCAGCCGGCAGGCCTACGAGCAGTACTTC. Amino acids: CASSRQAYEQYF.

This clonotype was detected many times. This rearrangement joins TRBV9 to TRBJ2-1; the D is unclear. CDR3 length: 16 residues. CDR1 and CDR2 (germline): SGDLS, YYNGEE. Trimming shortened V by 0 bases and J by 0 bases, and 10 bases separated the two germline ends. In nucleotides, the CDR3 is TGTGCCAGCAGCGTAGAGGCATCAAGCTCCTACAATGAGCAGTTCTTC. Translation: CASSVEASSSYNEQFF.

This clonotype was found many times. CDR3 protein: CASSIQGARTEAFF. The CDR3 bases are TGTGCCAGTAGTATTCAGGGGGCTCGGACTGAAGCTTTCTTT. V gene TRBV19 combines with J gene TRBJ1-1, with TRBD1 matching over 8 bases. The V and J ends lost 3 bases and 5 bases, in that order; junction bases with no gene match: 5. The length of the CDR3 is 14 residues. Germline loops: CDR1 LNHDA, CDR2 SQIVND (reference sequence).

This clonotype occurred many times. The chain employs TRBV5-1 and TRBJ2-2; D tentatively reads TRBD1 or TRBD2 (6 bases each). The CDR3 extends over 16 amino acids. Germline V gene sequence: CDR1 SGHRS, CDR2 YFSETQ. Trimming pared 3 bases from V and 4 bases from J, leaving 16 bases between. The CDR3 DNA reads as TGCGCCAGCAGCTATGGTTGGGGGGCCATCACCGGGGAGCTGTTTTTT. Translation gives CASSYGWGAITGELFF.

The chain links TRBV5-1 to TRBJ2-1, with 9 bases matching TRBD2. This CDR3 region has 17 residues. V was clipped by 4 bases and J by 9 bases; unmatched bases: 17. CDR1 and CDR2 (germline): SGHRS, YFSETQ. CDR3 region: CASSRYSGRAGGAEQFF. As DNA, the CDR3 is TGCGCCAGCAGCCGCTACTCCGGGAGAGCGGGAGGCGCTGAGCAGTTCTTC.

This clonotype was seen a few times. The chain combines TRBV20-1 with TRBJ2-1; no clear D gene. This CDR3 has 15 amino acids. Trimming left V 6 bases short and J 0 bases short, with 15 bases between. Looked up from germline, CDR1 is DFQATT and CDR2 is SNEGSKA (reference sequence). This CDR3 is CSAPPYRSSYNEQFF. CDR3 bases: TGCAGTGCCCCCCCCTATAGGAGCTCCTACAATGAGCAGTTCTTC.